This T cell receptor beta chain was sequenced in a study of blood T cell repertoires in COVID-19. Study-level background: T cells, B-cell-depleted T cells, or PBMCs provided the cDNA or gDNA that served as material.

This clone appeared once. Those who participated ranged in age from roughly 18 to 90 years and resided in about two dozen US areas. Original data processing: Estimation of nucleated cell counts was performed using reference gene primer amplification. Clones were read by immunoSEQ multiplex PCR, and TCRdb kept only the in-frame ones, dropping some. V and J calls plus clone size are reproduced from that table; the DNA served to infer D and trimming. The sample carries 150,000 or so clones, about 88% recorded once. V shed 1 base and J shed 4 bases, with 5 bases lying between them. The CDR3 totals 12 residues. Germline V gives CDR1 SGHRS, CDR2 YFSETQ.

Sequenced: PBMCs or T cells enriched from blood (not recorded which). The gene calls are TRBV5-1 and TRBJ1-2, with unresolved D. This receptor was taken from a human donor with acute COVID-19. The donor label of this sample is uncertain. The CDR3 nucleotides read TGCGCCAGCAGCTTGCAGTCCTATGGCTACACCTTC. It specifies CASSLQSYGYTF. Filled out from reference TRBV5-1 and TRBJ1-2, the complete variable domain reads KAGVTQTPRYLIKTRGQQVTLSCSPISGHRSVSWYQQTPGQGLQFLFEYFSETQRNKGNFPGRFSGRQFSNSRSEMNVSTLELGDSALYLCASSLQSYGYTFGSGTRLTVV.